The present T cell receptor beta chain was sequenced within a study of long-term antiretroviral therapy in people with HIV. The run of the v3.0 immunoSEQ assay was at survey level. Sequencing was performed with immunoSEQ multiplex PCR; in TCRdb, only in-frame clones are kept and a portion is missing. The table shows about 27,000 clones, with 65% to 85% occurring only once. Study findings and constraints: With ART, diversity went up but was still lower than in transplant donor controls.

The germline CDR1 and CDR2 sequences are SGHTA and FQGTGA. This CDR3 is built from 13 residues. The V gene lost 0 bases and the J gene lost 8 bases, with 10 bases spanning the gap. As for this clone: The antigen remains undetermined.

This receptor was obtained from a man aged 18-30 years with HIV. J is TRBJ1-2 and V is TRBV7-3; a weak D match, TRBD1 (5 bases). This specimen consisted of unsorted PBMCs, obtained 0.8 years before starting antiretroviral therapy. The CDR3 region is CASSLTPGVGYTF. The CDR3 coding sequence is TGTGCCAGCAGCTTAACCCCGGGGGTAGGCTACACCTTC.